The clone carrying this T cell receptor (beta chain) was detected a few times. Its matching antigen is unknown. Sequencing libraries made from TCR beta cDNA carried unique molecular identifiers. Input populations of roughly 0.95 to 10 million T cells gave rise to around 500,000 cDNA molecules. One entry per CDR3 protein, called by TCRdb with MiXCR from the PCR reads. The data show roughly 600,000 distinct CDR3 sequences, with roughly 45% seen just once and about 1.5% held by the top ten. The V gene's germline CDR1 is MNHEY and CDR2 SMNVEV (reference sequence). The V and J ends lost 1 base and 5 bases, in that order; junction bases with no gene match: 10. The CDR3 is 18 residues long. This sample was included in a study of post-analysis software for immune sequencing data. About the study: Patients with relapsing-remitting, secondary progressive and progressive-relapsing multiple sclerosis courses were all represented. Study observations and caveats: Higher frequency in patients than in controls was seen for roughly five TRBV segments, with TRBV5-6, TRBV5-1 and TRBV20-1 among them. Controls' normalized Chao1 diversity significantly exceeded that of multiple sclerosis patients. Analysis by F measure revealed that same-batch samples clustered strongly together.

This sequence was found in a girl aged 5-17 years with multiple sclerosis. The specimen sequenced was blood. The genes are TRBV27 and TRBJ2-5, with 13 bases identical to TRBD2. This chain's CDR3 is CASSLLSTSGGPWETQYF. Written as DNA, the CDR3 is TGTGCCAGCAGTTTATTGTCGACTAGCGGGGGGCCGTGGGAGACCCAGTACTTC.